The 15 T cell receptor beta chains below all came from one sample that was sequenced in a study of monozygotic twins with inflammatory bowel disease. Reprocessing the 5' RACE reads, TCRdb reports a single entry for every CDR3 protein and omits DNA. This listing includes 140,000 to 150,000 distinct CDR3 sequences. Sequencing was done on a sample of blood. These receptors were obtained from a human donor with ulcerative colitis or Crohn's disease, or a healthy co-twin of an affected twin (not recorded which).

The genes are TRBV15 and TRBJ2-7; the D call of TRBD1 rests on TCRdb alone, since no DNA is present to check it. This CDR3 has 17 amino acids. The V gene's germline CDR1 is LNHNV and CDR2 YYDKDF (reference sequence). CDR3 in amino acids: CATSTRGGQGFFNEQYF.

This chain links TRBV28 with TRBJ1-1. CDR3 length: 12 residues. The germline V gene encodes CDR1 MDHEN and CDR2 SYDVKM. CDR3 region: CASRTLGKEAFF. Together with reference TRBV28 and TRBJ1-1, the CDR3 gives the full variable domain: DVKVTQSSRYLVKRTGEKVFLECVQDMDHENMFWYRQDPGLGLRLIYFSYDVKMKEKGDIPEGYSVSREKKERFSLILESASTNQTSMYLCASRTLGKEAFFGQGTRLTVV.

This rearrangement joins TRBV7-9 to TRBJ2-2. Germline V gene data show CDR1 as SEHNR and CDR2 as FQNEAQ (reference sequence). The length of the CDR3 is 12 residues. CDR3 sequence reads: CASSSMSGELFF.

The CDR3 region is CASSSTYGLFAF. V usage is TRBV5-4 and J usage is TRBJ2-7. The CDR3 totals 12 residues. CDR1 is SGHNT, CDR2 YYREEE, per germline (reference sequence).

V usage is TRBV7-8 and J usage is TRBJ2-2. CDR1 is SGHVS, CDR2 FQNEAQ, per germline. This CDR3 has 13 residues. The CDR3 reads CASSLGTAGELFF. The entire variable domain, with the rest obtained from reference TRBV7-8 and TRBJ2-2, is as follows: GAGVSQSPRYKVAKRGQDVALRCDPISGHVSLFWYQQALGQGPEFLTYFQNEAQLDKSGLPSDRFFAERPEGSVSTLKIQRTQQEDSAVYLCASSLGTAGELFFGEGSRLTVL.

The chain recombines TRBV24-1 with TRBJ2-3; TCRdb returns TRBD1, unconfirmable since there is no DNA. Germline V gives CDR1 KGHDR, CDR2 SFDVKD. This CDR3 is 16 amino acids long. The CDR3 sequence: CATSDLRDRAGDTQYF.

The CDR3 reads CASTITAGGGKSYNEQFF. The V gene is TRBV28, the J gene TRBJ2-1; TCRdb selects TRBD2, and the lack of DNA leaves this call unchecked. CDR3 length equals 18 residues. Germline V gene data show CDR1 as MDHEN and CDR2 as SYDVKM. The full variable domain, rest sourced from reference TRBV28 and TRBJ2-1, is DVKVTQSSRYLVKRTGEKVFLECVQDMDHENMFWYRQDPGLGLRLIYFSYDVKMKEKGDIPEGYSVSREKKERFSLILESASTNQTSMYLCASTITAGGGKSYNEQFFGPGTRLTVL.

The rearrangement joins TRBV24-1 to TRBJ2-1; TCRdb outputs TRBD1, but without DNA this stays unchecked. Germline values: CDR1 KGHDR, CDR2 SFDVKD. This CDR3 spans 14 amino acids. The CDR3 reads CATSDPTRQYEQFF.

This chain connects TRBV18 to TRBJ1-4; TCRdb selects TRBD1, and the lack of DNA leaves this call unchecked. This CDR3 has 14 amino acids. Germline V CDR1 and CDR2: KGHSH, LQKENI. CDR3 loop: CASSVGTGNEKLFF. Supplemented by reference TRBV18 and TRBJ1-4, the full variable domain reads NAGVMQNPRHLVRRRGQEARLRCSPMKGHSHVYWYRQLPEEGLKFMVYLQKENIIDESGMPKERFSAEFPKEGPSILRIQQVVRGDSAAYFCASSVGTGNEKLFFGSGTQLSVL.

The CDR3 here is CSVELRVYNKQFF. The chain recombines TRBV29-1 with TRBJ2-1; TCRdb selects TRBD1, and the lack of DNA leaves this call unchecked. Per germline, CDR1 SQVTM and CDR2 ANQGSEA. This CDR3 spans 13 amino acids.

The rearrangement links TRBV24-1 to TRBJ2-1; there is no DNA to check the TCRdb D call of TRBD2. Germline V CDR1 and CDR2: KGHDR, SFDVKD. The CDR3 runs 14 residues. The CDR3 region is CATAGTSGYNEQFF.

The chain has TRBV25-1 and TRBJ2-3. The CDR3 extends over 14 amino acids. CDR1 is MGHDK, CDR2 SYGVNS, per germline. CDR3 sequence reads: CASSRLSSTDTQYF.

This chain connects TRBV28 to TRBJ1-5. The CDR3 runs 12 residues. Per the germline V gene, CDR1 is MDHEN and CDR2 is SYDVKM. The CDR3 is CASKWVDQPQHF.

The rearrangement uses TRBV27 and TRBJ1-6. The CDR3 spans 15 residues. The germline CDR1 and CDR2 sequences are MNHEY and SMNVEV (reference sequence). The CDR3: CASSLWTGDNSPLHF.

The chain is built from TRBV29-1 and TRBJ1-4. The CDR3 is made up of 13 amino acids. The germline V gene encodes CDR1 SQVTM and CDR2 ANQGSEA. The CDR3 spells CSVEESMYGIRVF. Filled out from reference TRBV29-1 and TRBJ1-4, the complete variable domain reads SAVISQKPSRDICQRGTSLTIQCQVDSQVTMMFWYRQQPGQSLTLIATANQGSEATYESGFVIDKFPISRPNLTFSTLTVSNMSPEDSSIYLCSVEESMYGIRVFGSGTQLSVL.